The 4 T cell receptor delta chains reported below all come from one sample, sequenced in a study of gamma-delta T cells after stem cell transplantation. TCRdb ran CATT on the RT-PCR reads. Of a few thousand delta-chain clones in the sample, 3% to 3.5% were seen once. Material for sequencing was gamma-delta T cells. The receptors originated from a human donor. It is not recorded whose cells these are; they may come from a transplant donor.

This clone is labeled as large. Additional DNA sequences in this sample encode the identical CDR3. The chain joins TRDV2 to TRDJ1, with TRDD3 identical over 10 bases. The germline V gene has CDR1 GEAIGNYY and CDR2 EKD. The CDR3 length is 18 residues. V lost 1 base and J lost 1; bases outside the gene matches: 11. CDR3 coding DNA: TGTGCCTGTGACACTGTACTCGGGGGATACGGGTCCACCGATAAACTCATCTTT. Its protein product is CACDTVLGGYGSTDKLIF.

This clone came up a few times. Translating this DNA gives a protein that differs at residue 6 from the TCRdb one, which belongs to a much larger clone; a read error is likely, and the protein shown is this translation. The chain is built from TRDV2 and TRDJ1; 12 bases are shared with TRDD3. CDR3 size: 19 residues. After removal of 1 base from V and 7 bases from J, the junction contained 18 bases not matched to a gene. Germline V lookup: CDR1 GEAIGNYY, CDR2 EKD. The CDR3 spells CACDTCWGIRGKFNGKLIF. The CDR3 DNA sequence: TGTGCCTGTGACACATGCTGGGGGATACGCGGCAAATTTAATGGTAAACTCATCTTT.

This clone was counted a few times. The TCRdb record carries a much larger clone's protein, which differs from this DNA's translation at residues 5 and 6; a read error is the likely cause, and the protein listed here is the DNA translation. This chain connects TRDV2 to TRDJ1; D gene unclear. Trimming took 0 bases from V and 3 from J, leaving 7 bases between them. This CDR3 has 13 amino acids. CDR1 and CDR2 (germline): GEAIGNYY, EKD. The CDR3: CACDTVRADKLIF. In DNA, the CDR3 is TGTGCCTGTGACACCGTGAGGGCCGATAAACTCATCTTT.

A remark on this clone: Other DNA sequences from this sample encode an identical CDR3 as well. The chain employs TRDV2 and TRDJ3, with D hard to call. Deletions cut 0 bases from V and 5 bases from J, with 4 bases between. Germline-derived CDR1 and CDR2 are GEAIGNYY and EKD. This CDR3 is 14 amino acids long. CDR3 residues: CACDTLGDTRQMFF. The CDR3 DNA reads TGTGCCTGTGACACCCTGGGGGACACCCGACAGATGTTTTTC.